Below are 21 T cell receptor beta chains sequenced from a single sample in a study of cytomegalovirus exposure and HLA in healthy donors. Vbeta (60) and Jbeta (13) primers were used in the PCR. The protocol was immunoSEQ multiplex PCR, while the TCRdb copy is restricted to in-frame clones and leaves out a portion. This table holds about 120,000 clones, 77% found once. Material for sequencing was PBMCs. The receptors come from a man aged 18 to 30 in good health and CMV-seropositive.

This chain uses TRBV28 with TRBJ2-1; D is ambiguous. V was pared by 5 bases and J by 4 bases, with 12 bases between. The germline V gene has CDR1 MDHEN and CDR2 SYDVKM. The CDR3 spans 14 residues. For the CDR3, the DNA is TGTGCCAGCAGTCCTCCGGAGTCTTACAATGAGCAGTTCTTC. Protein sequence: CASSPPESYNEQFF.

The V call is TRBV21-1, the J call TRBJ2-7; TRBD1 reflects the table's D call only, with no check against the DNA. TRBV21-1 is given as a pseudogene. CDR3 length equals 16 residues. This chain's CDR3 is CASSNRYNFQGYEQYF. The CDR3 DNA is TGTGCCAGCAGCAACCGCTATAACTTTCAGGGCTACGAGCAGTACTTC.

This sequence joins TRBV27 and TRBJ2-5; 13 bases line up with TRBD2. V was pared by 5 bases and J by 0 bases, with 3 bases of the junction left unmatched. The germline gives CDR1 MNHEY, CDR2 SMNVEV (reference sequence). The CDR3 contains 16 residues. In DNA, the CDR3 is TGTGCCAGCAGTCCAACTAGCGGGAGGGACCAAGAGACCCAGTACTTC. Its translation: CASSPTSGRDQETQYF.

This clone was observed a few times. As DNA, the CDR3 is TGTGCCTGGGCCCCGGACAGGAGTACCACAGATACGCAGTATTTT. Protein: CAWAPDRSTTDTQYF. The chain employs TRBV2 and TRBJ2-3; 7 bases fit TRBD1. V shed 11 bases, J shed 2 bases, and the junction held 13 bases outside the gene matches. The CDR3 totals 15 residues. Germline lookup yields CDR1 SNHLY and CDR2 FYNNEI.

On this clone: The germline gene is not matched at one end of the junction; a read error may be the cause. The V and J genes are TRBV27 and TRBJ1-2; no firm D call. The CDR3 is 13 residues long. Germline lookup yields CDR1 MNHEY and CDR2 SMNVEV (reference sequence). The CDR3 DNA reads as TGTGCCGGCAGTTTAGTGGGGAGCTATGGCTACACCTTC. Amino acids: CAGSLVGSYGYTF.

The chain employs TRBV6-1 and TRBJ2-2; D unclear. V was clipped by 3 bases and J by 7 bases, with 15 bases between them. Germline V CDR1 and CDR2: MNHNS, SASEGT. This CDR3 has 15 residues. CDR3 region: CASSDSLGAYGELFF. The CDR3 region has the DNA TGTGCCAGCAGTGACTCACTGGGCGCGTACGGGGAGCTGTTTTTT.

This clone showed up just once. V gene TRBV6-1 combines with J gene TRBJ2-4; the match to TRBD2 covers 8 bases. The germline gives CDR1 MNHNS, CDR2 SASEGT. The CDR3 is 17 amino acids. V was pared by 4 bases and J by 0 bases, with 8 bases of the junction left unmatched. The chain's CDR3 is CASSGSGGLLAKNIQYF. In DNA, the CDR3 is TGTGCCAGCAGTGGCAGCGGGGGATTGCTAGCCAAAAACATTCAGTACTTC.

The chain joins TRBV30 to TRBJ1-3, with D possibly being TRBD1 (6 bases). Between the trimmed V and J ends, which lost 4 bases and 3 bases, there was a span of 7 bases. Germline CDR1 and CDR2: GTSNPN and SVGIG (reference sequence). The CDR3 totals 12 residues. The CDR3 loop is CAWTDSGNTIYF. CDR3 DNA: TGTGCCTGGACGGACAGTGGAAACACCATATATTTT.

The CDR3 sequence is CASGLVLETGGTGELFF. The CDR3 DNA reads as TGTGCTAGTGGTTTGGTACTAGAGACAGGGGGGACCGGGGAGCTGTTTTTT. The chain joins TRBV12-5 to TRBJ2-2; 9 nucleotides line up with TRBD1. Trimming took 0 bases from V and 5 from J; bases not matched to a gene: 7. Germline values: CDR1 LGHNT, CDR2 FRNRAP. The CDR3 spans 17 residues.

The genes are TRBV27 and TRBJ1-4; perhaps TRBD1 as D (5 bases). This CDR3 has 13 residues. Trimming cost V 3 bases and J 5 bases, with 7 bases left between them. Germline lookup yields CDR1 MNHEY and CDR2 SMNVEV (reference sequence). The CDR3 loop reads CASSFGGNEKLFF. The CDR3 bases are TGTGCCAGCAGTTTCGGGGGAAATGAAAAACTGTTTTTT.

The table lists this clone with a count of one. The genes are TRBV27 and TRBJ2-1, with 9 bases identical to TRBD2. The trim removed 3 bases at V and 5 bases at J, leaving 8 bases unmatched. Per germline, CDR1 MNHEY and CDR2 SMNVEV (reference sequence). This CDR3 spans 16 amino acids. The CDR3 region has the DNA TGTGCCAGCAGTTTCCAGCGGGGGGCCGCACACAATGAGCAGTTCTTC. Its translation: CASSFQRGAAHNEQFF.

This clone was counted only a few times. The chain employs TRBV7-8 and TRBJ2-1, with 10 bases lining up with TRBD2. This CDR3 has 16 residues. Germline assignment: CDR1 SGHVS and CDR2 FQNEAQ. The V segment lost 4 bases and the J segment 8 bases; nucleotides outside the gene matches: 11. CDR3 residues: CASSSRRAGGSYEQFF. CDR3 coding DNA: TGTGCCAGCAGCTCCCGAAGAGCGGGAGGGAGTTATGAGCAGTTCTTC. Full variable domain (outside the CDR3, taken from reference TRBV7-8 and TRBJ2-1): GAGVSQSPRYKVAKRGQDVALRCDPISGHVSLFWYQQALGQGPEFLTYFQNEAQLDKSGLPSDRFFAERPEGSVSTLKIQRTQQEDSAVYLCASSSRRAGGSYEQFFGPGTRLTVL.

Only a few counts were recorded for this clone. Here the CDR3 reads CASGKLAGGSETQYF. DNA for the CDR3: TGTGCTAGTGGTAAACTAGCGGGAGGTTCAGAGACCCAGTACTTC. V is TRBV12-5 and J is TRBJ2-5; 12 bases map to TRBD2. The CDR3 runs 15 residues. V shed 5 bases, J shed 4 bases, and the junction held 5 bases outside the gene matches. Germline assignment: CDR1 LGHNT and CDR2 FRNRAP.

The chain's CDR3 is CASSLVGQARFETQYF. CDR3 coding DNA: TGTGCCAGCAGCTTGGTGGGACAGGCCAGATTCGAGACCCAGTACTTC. This chain joins TRBV7-2 and TRBJ2-5; 8 bases match TRBD1. The CDR3 consists of 16 residues. Germline V gives CDR1 SGHTA, CDR2 FQGNSA. J lost 5 bases, V lost 3 bases, and 11 bases had no gene match.

The rearrangement joins TRBV18 to TRBJ2-2; 7 bases match TRBD1. V lost 3 bases and J lost 4; bases outside the gene matches: 8. From germline, CDR1 is KGHSH and CDR2 LQKENI. The CDR3 is made up of 16 amino acids. The DNA for the CDR3 is TGTGCCAGCTCACCTATCGACAGGGTGTTCACCGGGGAGCTGTTTTTT. As protein: CASSPIDRVFTGELFF.

The CDR3 DNA sequence: TGTGCCAGCAGCGTTAGCGGGATTCTGTTCAATGAGCAGTTCTTC. Its protein product is CASSVSGILFNEQFF. This sequence joins TRBV9 and TRBJ2-1; 8 nucleotides agree with TRBD2. The CDR3 has 15 amino acids. Germline-derived CDR1 and CDR2 are SGDLS and YYNGEE. V dropped 2 bases and J dropped 6; count of bases not matched to a gene: 7.

In its sample, this clone was seen a few times. The chain employs TRBV30 and TRBJ1-2; D is ambiguous. The V gene's germline CDR1 is GTSNPN and CDR2 SVGIG (reference sequence). The CDR3 has 13 residues. V was shortened by 0 bases and J by 6 bases, with 11 bases between the two germline ends. The CDR3, as DNA: TGTGCCTGGAGTGTGTCGAGTGCCGATGGCTACACCTTC. Its translation: CAWSVSSADGYTF. Based on the CDR3 plus reference TRBV30 and TRBJ1-2, the full variable domain is SQTIHQWPATLVQPVGSPLSLECTVEGTSNPNLYWYRQAAGRGLQLLFYSVGIGQISSEVPQNLSASRPQDRQFILSSKKLLLSDSGFYLCAWSVSSADGYTFGSGTRLTVV.

This clone turned up a few times. The V gene is TRBV5-1, the J gene TRBJ2-3; TRBD1 aligns across 10 bases. The CDR3 extends over 16 amino acids. V was pared by 2 bases and J by 5 bases, with 8 bases of the junction left unmatched. Germline CDR1 SGHRS, CDR2 YFSETQ. This CDR3 reads CASSFGVGQGKDTQYF. CDR3 bases: TGCGCCAGCAGCTTTGGGGTGGGACAGGGGAAAGATACGCAGTATTTT.

This chain links TRBV7-9 with TRBJ1-5; D is unresolved. The CDR3 consists of 15 residues. Germline values: CDR1 SEHNR, CDR2 FQNEAQ (reference sequence). Between the trimmed V and J ends, which lost 1 base and 7 bases, there was a span of 14 bases. CDR3 in amino acids: CASSLGEGMVQPQHF. The DNA for the CDR3 is TGTGCCAGCAGCTTAGGTGAGGGTATGGTCCAGCCCCAGCATTTT.

The chain recombines TRBV19 with TRBJ1-2; 7 bases line up with TRBD1. This CDR3 contains 12 residues. The germline V gene encodes CDR1 LNHDA and CDR2 SQIVND (reference sequence). J lost 4 bases, V lost 9 bases, and 5 bases had no gene match. This chain's CDR3 is CASTDRAYGYTF. As DNA, the CDR3 is TGTGCCAGCACCGACAGGGCCTATGGCTACACCTTC.

This clone was seen a handful of times. The chain employs TRBV10-2 and TRBJ1-1; D gene unclear. CDR3 length: 13 residues. V shed 6 bases and J shed 1 base, with 9 bases lying between them. In germline, CDR1 is WSHSY, CDR2 SAAADI. DNA for the CDR3: TGCGCCAGCAGATATACAAGGAACACTGAAGCTTTCTTT. Translated: CASRYTRNTEAFF.